One sample yielded the 29 T cell receptor beta chains listed below, sequenced in a study of blood T cell repertoires in COVID-19. The data were produced by immunoSEQ multiplex PCR, yet TCRdb's version contains in-frame clones alone and is incomplete. The sample records approximately 82,000 clones, around four fifths being singletons. Source material: peripheral blood. These receptors originate from a woman in her 70s with active or convalescent COVID-19.

The V call is TRBV7-2, the J call TRBJ1-4, with D possibly being TRBD1 (5 bases). The CDR3 has 15 amino acids. Germline V gene sequence: CDR1 SGHTA, CDR2 FQGNSA. V was pared by 6 bases and J by 8 bases, with 19 bases between. DNA of the CDR3: TGTGCCAGCAGGGCATTCAGTGGGGGAGGAGAAAAACTGTTTTTT. This encodes CASRAFSGGGEKLFF.

The chain employs TRBV5-5 and TRBJ2-1; 9 bases map to TRBD2. Germline V gene sequence: CDR1 SGHKS, CDR2 YYEKEE (reference sequence). J lost 0 bases, V lost 4 bases, and 14 bases had no gene match. The CDR3 is made up of 19 amino acids. CDR3 region: CASSTIWGTSLGSYNEQFF. The DNA for the CDR3 is TGTGCCAGCAGCACAATTTGGGGGACTAGCCTTGGCTCCTACAATGAGCAGTTCTTC. Using reference TRBV5-5 and TRBJ2-1 for the parts outside the CDR3, the full variable domain is DAGVTQSPTHLIKTRGQQVTLRCSPISGHKSVSWYQQVLGQGPQFIFQYYEKEERGRGNFPDRFSARQFPNYSSELNVNALLLGDSALYLCASSTIWGTSLGSYNEQFFGPGTRLTVL.

The genes are TRBV7-2 and TRBJ1-2; a possible D gene is TRBD1 (6 bases). V was clipped by 5 bases and J by 8 bases, with 21 bases between them. Germline CDR1 and CDR2: SGHTA and FQGNSA. CDR3 length: 15 amino acids. CDR3 amino acids: CASSLNRVGSYGYTF. Here the CDR3 DNA reads TGTGCCAGCAGCCTGAACAGGGTTGGGTCCTACGGCTACACCTTC.

The chain uses TRBV7-8 and TRBJ1-2; D gene ambiguous. Per the germline V gene, CDR1 is SGHVS and CDR2 is FQNEAQ. V was clipped by 5 bases and J by 4 bases, with 11 bases between them. The CDR3 totals 13 residues. CDR3 nucleotides: TGTGCCAGCAGCACCGGGGTCAGCTATGGCTACACCTTC. Protein sequence: CASSTGVSYGYTF.

The chain combines TRBV3-1 (or the pseudogene TRBV3-2) with TRBJ2-7; TRBD2 is a possible D gene (5 bases). V gave up 3 bases and J gave up 3 bases, with 9 bases separating them. CDR3 length equals 13 residues. The germline V gene encodes CDR1 LGHDT and CDR2 YNNKEL (reference sequence). Here the CDR3 DNA reads TGTGCCAGCAGCCACCACGCGGGCTACGAGCAGTACTTC. Translating it yields CASSHHAGYEQYF.

The chain has TRBV7-2 and TRBJ2-2; TRBD1 matches 8 bases. Per the germline V gene, CDR1 is SGHTA and CDR2 is FQGNSA. The CDR3 covers 16 residues. The V segment lost 2 bases and the J segment 4 bases; nucleotides outside the gene matches: 6. CDR3 region: CASSLRPGGSTGELFF. The DNA of the CDR3 is TGTGCCAGCAGCTTAAGGCCAGGGGGCTCCACCGGGGAGCTGTTTTTT.

The chain recombines TRBV6-1 with TRBJ1-3; the D gene is possibly TRBD1 (5 bases). Germline CDR1 MNHNS, CDR2 SASEGT. V was shortened by 1 base and J by 0 bases, with 10 bases between the two germline ends. The CDR3 loop spans 16 amino acids. The CDR3 DNA is TGTGCCAGCAGTGAAGAGTGGGGCGGCTCTGGAAACACCATATATTTT. Translation: CASSEEWGGSGNTIYF.

The rearrangement links TRBV4-1 to TRBJ1-2, with 10 bases lining up with TRBD1. This CDR3 region has 15 residues. In germline, CDR1 is MGHRA, CDR2 YSYEKL. The junction had 3 bases not matched to a gene; V was cut back by 1 base and J by 4 bases. CDR3 sequence: CASSQGGQGFYGYTF. CDR3 nucleotides: TGCGCCAGCAGCCAAGGGGGACAGGGGTTCTATGGCTACACCTTC.

The genes are TRBV19 and TRBJ1-4; 9 bases are shared with TRBD1. V shed 6 bases and J 5 bases; nucleotides not matched to a gene: 4. This CDR3 is built from 14 residues. Looked up from germline, CDR1 is LNHDA and CDR2 is SQIVND (reference sequence). This CDR3 reads CASRDRGSNEKLFF. The CDR3 DNA is TGTGCCAGTAGAGACAGGGGGTCAAATGAAAAACTGTTTTTT.

The rearrangement joins TRBV28 to TRBJ2-6; the D is unclear. V was clipped by 10 bases and J by 0 bases, with 10 bases between them. This CDR3 has 14 residues. Per the germline V gene, CDR1 is MDHEN and CDR2 is SYDVKM. The CDR3 spells CATHDSSGANVLTF. CDR3 in DNA: TGTGCCACCCATGATAGCTCTGGGGCCAACGTCCTGACTTTC.

The chain recombines TRBV7-2 with TRBJ1-2; D ambiguous. The CDR3 extends over 15 amino acids. The germline gives CDR1 SGHTA, CDR2 FQGNSA. Trimming removed 2 bases from V and 2 bases from J, with 12 bases in between. CDR3 in amino acids: CASSLYTPRNYGYTF. The CDR3 nucleotides are TGTGCCAGCAGCTTATATACCCCCAGGAACTATGGCTACACCTTC.

The gene calls are TRBV2 and TRBJ1-4; 8 bases are shared with TRBD1. The CDR3 has 14 residues. Trimming at V came to 6 bases and at J to 2 bases, leaving 2 bases not matched to a gene. Germline values: CDR1 SNHLY, CDR2 FYNNEI. The CDR3 DNA follows: TGTGCCAGCAGCTGGACAGGGACTAATGAAAAACTGTTTTTT. Encoded protein: CASSWTGTNEKLFF. Together with reference TRBV2 and TRBJ1-4, the CDR3 gives the full variable domain: EPEVTQTPSHQVTQMGQEVILRCVPISNHLYFYWYRQILGQKVEFLVSFYNNEISEKSEIFDDQFSVERPDGSNFTLKIRSTKLEDSAMYFCASSWTGTNEKLFFGSGTQLSVL.

The CDR3 sequence: CASSFTGDRNTEAFF. The CDR3 coding sequence is TGCGCCAGCAGCTTCACAGGGGACAGGAACACTGAAGCTTTCTTT. The V and J genes are TRBV5-1 and TRBJ1-1, with 7 nucleotides matching TRBD1. The CDR3 loop spans 15 amino acids. Germline assignment: CDR1 SGHRS and CDR2 YFSETQ. Trimming took 2 bases from V and 1 from J; bases not matched to a gene: 5.

The genes are TRBV10-1 and TRBJ2-7; D perhaps matches TRBD2 (7 bases). The CDR3 runs to 16 residues. Germline CDR1 reads WNHNN; CDR2 reads SYGVQD (reference sequence). Trimming pared 3 bases from V and 4 bases from J, leaving 19 bases between. In DNA form, the CDR3 reads TGCGCCAGCAGTGAAGGGACTACGGGGGCTGGGTACGAGCAGTACTTC. Protein: CASSEGTTGAGYEQYF.

The chain joins TRBV27 to TRBJ2-2; TRBD1 aligns across 9 bases. The CDR3 has 17 residues. CDR1 MNHEY and CDR2 SMNVEV come from the germline V gene (reference sequence). Trimming at V came to 5 bases and at J to 1 base, leaving 8 bases not matched to a gene. The CDR3 DNA reads as TGTGCCAGCAGTCCACGACAGGGGGGGCAGAACACCGGGGAGCTGTTTTTT. Translation gives CASSPRQGGQNTGELFF.

The V and J genes are TRBV7-2 and TRBJ2-5; TRBD2 matches at 8 bases. The CDR3 contains 14 residues. V lost 5 bases, J lost 0 bases, and 2 bases stayed unmatched. The germline CDR1 and CDR2 sequences are SGHTA and FQGNSA. CDR3 sequence reads: CASSGGGNQETQYF. Written as DNA, the CDR3 is TGTGCCAGCAGCGGCGGGGGGAACCAAGAGACCCAGTACTTC.

V usage is TRBV7-8 and J usage is TRBJ1-4; 9 nucleotides agree with TRBD1. Per germline, CDR1 SGHVS and CDR2 FQNEAQ. V shed 5 bases, J shed 3 bases, and the junction held 7 bases outside the gene matches. This CDR3 contains 16 residues. This CDR3 is CASSPPRDRANEKLFF. CDR3 nucleotide sequence: TGTGCCAGCAGCCCACCCCGGGACAGGGCTAATGAAAAACTGTTTTTT.

This clone was counted between two and nine times. The CDR3 region is CASSLSGNNSPLHF. For the CDR3, the DNA is TGCGCCAGCAGCTTGAGCGGGAATAATTCACCCCTCCACTTT. The genes are TRBV5-1 and TRBJ1-6; D gene uncertain. Germline loops: CDR1 SGHRS, CDR2 YFSETQ. The CDR3 totals 14 residues. V lost 1 base to trimming and J lost 5 bases, with 7 bases between them.

The chain couples TRBV20-1 to TRBJ2-5, with D perhaps matching TRBD2 (5 bases). This CDR3 comprises 14 residues. V dropped 3 bases and J dropped 0 bases, with 11 bases sitting between them. CDR1 is DFQATT and CDR2 is SNEGSKA in the germline V gene (reference sequence). The CDR3 DNA follows: TGCAGTGCTAGTCAATGGGAGCACCAAGAGACCCAGTACTTC. It specifies CSASQWEHQETQYF.

The J gene is TRBJ2-3, the V gene TRBV5-4, with a possible D match to TRBD2 (5 bases). Germline CDR1 SGHNT, CDR2 YYREEE (reference sequence). Between the trimmed V and J ends, which lost 5 bases and 6 bases, there was a span of 16 bases. The CDR3 contains 14 residues. Here the CDR3 DNA reads TGTGCCAGCAGTTTAGACTATACAGAGGATACGCAGTATTTT. Translating it yields CASSLDYTEDTQYF.

This clone was seen a few times. The rearrangement links TRBV19 to TRBJ1-1, with D perhaps matching TRBD1 (5 bases). The CDR3 has 13 residues. The germline CDR1 and CDR2 sequences are LNHDA and SQIVND (reference sequence). V lost 7 bases and J 1 base, leaving 10 bases between the germline ends. CDR3 bases: TGTGCCAGTAAGACAGCATCGAACACTGAAGCTTTCTTT. Protein: CASKTASNTEAFF.

The V and J genes are TRBV27 and TRBJ2-3, with 9 bases lining up with TRBD1. CDR1 MNHEY and CDR2 SMNVEV come from the germline V gene (reference sequence). CDR3 length: 14 amino acids. The trim removed 7 bases at V and 5 bases at J, leaving 7 bases unmatched. CDR3 residues: CASNTGGLIDTQYF. DNA of the CDR3: TGTGCCAGCAACACAGGGGGCTTAATAGATACGCAGTATTTT.

The V and J genes are TRBV28 and TRBJ1-2, with 8 bases matching TRBD1. Germline V gene data show CDR1 as MDHEN and CDR2 as SYDVKM. CDR3 length: 12 residues. V shed 6 bases, J shed 8 bases, and the junction held 5 bases outside the gene matches. CDR3 coding DNA: TGTGCCAGCAGCCTCGGGACAGGCGGCTACACCTTC. It translates to CASSLGTGGYTF.

The chain is built from TRBV10-3 and TRBJ2-1; 7 bases fit TRBD1. Germline V lookup: CDR1 ENHRY, CDR2 SYGVKD. After removal of 8 bases from V and 2 bases from J, the junction contained 6 bases not matched to a gene. The CDR3 extends over 14 amino acids. The CDR3 sequence: CAIQGDGAYNEQFF. CDR3 bases: TGTGCCATCCAGGGGGACGGAGCCTACAATGAGCAGTTCTTC.

This clone occurred a few times. This chain uses TRBV19 with TRBJ1-1; 10 positions match TRBD1. The CDR3 is 13 amino acids. The V gene's germline CDR1 is LNHDA and CDR2 SQIVND (reference sequence). The V segment lost 6 bases and the J segment 5 bases; nucleotides outside the gene matches: 3. The CDR3 nucleotides are TGTGCCAGTAGAGACAGGGGGCGGACTGAAGCTTTCTTT. This codes for CASRDRGRTEAFF.

The gene calls are TRBV7-7 and TRBJ2-3; D perhaps matches TRBD2 (7 bases). V was shortened by 0 bases and J by 3 bases, with 16 bases between the two germline ends. CDR3 size: 17 residues. The germline V gene has CDR1 SSHAT and CDR2 FNYEAQ (reference sequence). The CDR3: CASSLAPPGGATDTQYF. Written as DNA, the CDR3 is TGTGCCAGCAGCTTAGCCCCTCCTGGGGGGGCAACAGATACGCAGTATTTT.

The genes are TRBV28 and TRBJ2-7, with D perhaps TRBD2 (6 bases). The length of the CDR3 is 14 residues. The V end lost 4 bases, the J end lost 0 bases, and 10 bases lay between the germline ends. CDR1 is MDHEN, CDR2 SYDVKM, per germline. In nucleotides, the CDR3 is TGTGCCAGCAGTTCCCTGGGGGGCTCCTACGAGCAGTACTTC. Amino acids: CASSSLGGSYEQYF. Combining the CDR3 with reference TRBV28 and TRBJ2-7 gives the whole variable domain DVKVTQSSRYLVKRTGEKVFLECVQDMDHENMFWYRQDPGLGLRLIYFSYDVKMKEKGDIPEGYSVSREKKERFSLILESASTNQTSMYLCASSSLGGSYEQYFGPGTRLTVT.

This chain joins TRBV5-4 and TRBJ2-7, with TRBD1 matching 9 bases. The V segment lost 2 bases and the J segment 5 bases; nucleotides outside the gene matches: 2. The CDR3 extends over 13 amino acids. Germline V gives CDR1 SGHNT, CDR2 YYREEE (reference sequence). The CDR3 DNA reads TGTGCCAGCAGCTTAACAGGGGGCGACGAGCAGTACTTC. This sequence encodes CASSLTGGDEQYF.

This chain connects TRBV14 to TRBJ2-3, with 11 bases matching TRBD1. This CDR3 region has 15 residues. The trim removed 4 bases at V and 5 bases at J, leaving 5 bases unmatched. Germline values: CDR1 SGHDN, CDR2 FVKESK. The CDR3 DNA reads TGTGCCAGCAGCCCCGGGACAGGGGGAAGAGATACGCAGTATTTT. Protein sequence: CASSPGTGGRDTQYF.